Here is one T cell receptor beta chain with its context. Its specific antigen is unknown. No base quality values were provided; no much bigger clone lies one nucleotide off. The record originates from a study of cytomegalovirus exposure and HLA in healthy donors (dated by TCRdb to about 2017). With respect to the entire study: An earlier analysis of some 620 of the donors reported 276 Gb of sequence data and roughly 120 million unique TCR beta sequences obtained from roughly 170 million T cells. An early release covering 550 to 650 HLA-typed donors comprised about 300 gigabases of sequencing data and around 80 million unique TCR sequences. Among the approximately 420 genotyped donors, approximately 82% belonged to the genetic ancestry cluster associated with self-reported Caucasian donors. The study aimed to test whether cataloging public T cell receptors could reveal signatures of past pathogen exposure. The T cell repertoires of 670 or so subjects were profiled by immunosequencing and related to cytomegalovirus serostatus. In addition to the first cohort of 650 to 800 subjects, a separate validation cohort of 120 different subjects was used. The study combined high-throughput TCR immunosequencing, statistical association of individual TCRs with disease status, and machine learning to predict cytomegalovirus infection status. To study patterns of TCR occurrence, a later analysis re-analyzed previously published TCR beta repertoires from several hundred donors and added high-resolution HLA genotyping. Rather than drawing on any new phenotypic data, the later analysis identified candidate immune exposures from TCR beta sequences and the way those sequences occurred across donors. An earlier analysis of around 580 of the donors used high-throughput TCR beta sequencing to judge whether each TCR beta V gene segment behaved as functional or pseudogenic. Alongside the repertoire data, information on donor age, sex, ethnicity and CMV serostatus was compiled. In a later genetic analysis, genome-wide SNP genotypes for about 55% of the roughly 700 donors were used, and that subset was treated as a discovery cohort. All discovery cohort repertoires had been generated using a single sequencing platform. HLA typing covered class I and class II loci at four-digit resolution. The number of donors typed differed by locus, with about 629-630 for A, B, C, DRB1 and DQB1, more than 500 for DQA1, 600 to 610 for DPA1, and around 450 for DPB1. Because of strong linkage in the cohort, five DR-DQ haplotypes were treated as single units for association and clustering. On average, approximately 250,000 unique TCR beta nucleotide sequences were sequenced per donor among several hundred genotyped donors of the cohort, with roughly a sixth of those sequences being non-productive.

Library prep was done by the immunoSEQ multiplex PCR assay. For the multiplex PCR, a mixture combining 60 forward primers for TCR Vbeta segments and 13 reverse primers for TCR Jbeta segments was used. Amplification of the CDR3 region of rearranged TCR beta genes was performed with a multiplex PCR assay on genomic DNA. On the Illumina HiSeq System, the amplified TCR beta libraries were sequenced as 87-base-pair reads. The paper's data handling went like this. Across the 600 to 700 repertoires, a later analysis counted tens of millions of unique TCR beta chains, roughly 11 million of which were shared by at least two donors. Raw reads were error-corrected and collapsed into unique sequences by a nearest-neighbor algorithm in which closely related sequences were merged to remove PCR and sequencing errors. Alignment of CDR3 sequences to IMGT reference sequences was used to assign V, D and J gene segments. For a sequence to be retained, at least a six-nucleotide match to both a V gene segment and a J gene segment was required. A rearrangement counted as productive if the CDR3 had no stop codons and remained in frame with V and J, and every other rearrangement counted as non-productive. CDR3 was defined by IMGT convention, running from the second conserved V-encoded cysteine to the conserved J-encoded phenylalanine. Sequences without an unambiguous match to a single V gene segment were excluded from the earlier analysis of 450 to 650 of the donors. In an earlier analysis of 587 of the donors, a V segment was called functional when productive rearrangements were above 56.7%, and segregating when the standard deviation between donors exceeded 5%. To diagnose cytomegalovirus status from the catalog of TCR beta chain sequences, a statistical classification framework was built. A later analysis assigned V and J genes by comparing TCR nucleotide sequences with IMGT/GENE-DB human TR gene sequences. A later analysis assigned CDR3 sequences and most-parsimonious VDJ recombination scenarios with the TCRdist pipeline. A later analysis defined each TCR beta chain by its CDR3 amino acid sequence plus V-gene family, and excluded reads lacking a unique V-gene family. In a later analysis, 550 to 650 highly shared, low-generation-probability nucleotide sequences were removed to address suspected cross-contamination and a sequencing artifact. In a later analysis, a clonal expansion index for each public chain was calculated from normalized within-repertoire ranks of inferred template counts. In a later analysis, generation probabilities were computed with a VDJ recombination model fitted to out-of-frame rearrangements, and the resulting probabilities were checked against IGoR. A later analysis scored TCR-TCR, TCR-HLA and TCR-CMV co-occurrence with hypergeometric tests, applying a repertoire-size bias correction to TCR pairs. A later analysis estimated false discovery rates by permuting HLA or CMV assignments 20 times. In a later analysis, co-occurring TCRs were grouped using DBSCAN, with TCRdist sequence similarity added in when clustering inside HLA-allele-positive subsets. For co-occurrence clustering, repertoires with fewer than 30,000 or more than 120,000 public chains were excluded, along with a handful of repertoires with anomalous nucleotide sharing. TCRdb retrieved this table from immuneACCESS and kept in-frame rearrangements only. Not all clones are present; in checked studies, unresolved V genes account for under half, and no reason is known for the remainder. D and trimming come from the DNA, and the V and J calls and clone size come from that table. Here the sample has about 160,000 clones; 75% occur a single time. Together, the top ten hold just under 3% of the sample.

The cohort was made up of hundreds of healthy bone marrow donors. All cohort members were sampled while nominally healthy, although unrecorded immune exposures were likely present. The donor tested CMV seropositive and was one of the 289 seropositive cohort members. Each donor provided a peripheral blood sample, and peripheral blood mononuclear cells were used for TCR beta sequencing. Genomic DNA extraction from the blood cell samples was performed with the Qiagen DNeasy Blood Extraction Kit. What the research found in general, with its limitations: Broadly in line with IMGT annotations, most TCR beta V segments showed up in productive rearrangements about 87% or about 30% of the time in an earlier analysis of approximately 640 of the donors. The sequencing pipeline was judged likely to have produced a cluster of highly shared sequence variants as a technical artifact. The study listed 170 or so TCR beta chains as associated with cytomegalovirus. In a later genetic analysis, fewer N-insertions in productive TCRs were reported among donors in an Asian-associated ancestry cluster than the approximately 630-donor mean. Several of the top co-occurrence clusters appeared to be linked to parvovirus B19, influenza, CMV and Epstein-Barr virus, according to a later analysis. Roughly uniform sequencing depth across donors was assumed in presence/absence analyses, although this assumption may not hold. A later analysis found that TCR association rates varied across HLA loci, with DRB1 alleles showing the most associated TCRs and HLA-C alleles the fewest. A further reported finding was that TCR beta sequences accurately predicted the HLA-A and HLA-B alleles for most subjects in the first cohort. In both the original and validation cohorts, the classifier was reported to diagnose cytomegalovirus status with high specificity and sensitivity. The only immune exposure information available for the cohort was CMV serostatus. This cohort had only TCR beta chains sequenced, and the lack of alpha or paired-chain data limited which features could be detected. In a later analysis, HLA-associated TCR beta chains showed more clonal expansion and lower generation probabilities than non-associated chains that were equally common. In a later analysis, most CMV-associated TCR beta chains were found to appear HLA-restricted, with HLA associations seemingly driven largely by CMV exposure. A later genetic analysis associated a missense DCLRE1C variant with V-gene and J-gene trimming of TCR beta chains, and an independent cohort replicated the association. A later analysis associated about 18,000 TCR beta sequences with specific HLA alleles at a false discovery rate of 0.05. When HLA alleles, especially DR and DQ, strongly co-occurred, TCR associations were difficult to assign to individual alleles. Correlated functional status among segregating V segments might be attributable to linkage disequilibrium, but an unknown experimental factor could not be ruled out. Most TCR sequences were seen in very few donors, while some public TCRs were found in many individuals. In vitro tests confirmed that a few of the cytomegalovirus-associated TCR beta chains recognize cytomegalovirus antigens. According to the authors, the approach could potentially be generalized to other disease states and immunological phenotypes. HLA typing was unavailable for some donors at each locus, so association tests used only the typed subset. Because counts were too low, more than 15 rarely observed V segments, including chromosome 9 orphons, were excluded from the earlier analysis of some 540 of the donors.

The sample was PBMCs. This TCR derives from a woman aged 50 to 60 in good health and CMV-seropositive.

The DNA is TGTGCCATCAGAGAAACAGGGGGCGAGAACACTGAAGCTTTCTTT. Its coded protein is CAIRETGGENTEAFF. Recombination connected TRBV10-3 to TRBJ1-1, and 9 bases in between align with TRBD1. Sequences ENHRY (CDR1) and SYGVKD (CDR2) are obtained from the germline V gene. V has 6 bases trimmed and J has 1 base trimmed; junction bases matching no gene number 6. From cysteine to phenylalanine, the CDR3 is 15 amino acids long. Only CDR3 DNA is held: 45 bases, read in frame from base 1.